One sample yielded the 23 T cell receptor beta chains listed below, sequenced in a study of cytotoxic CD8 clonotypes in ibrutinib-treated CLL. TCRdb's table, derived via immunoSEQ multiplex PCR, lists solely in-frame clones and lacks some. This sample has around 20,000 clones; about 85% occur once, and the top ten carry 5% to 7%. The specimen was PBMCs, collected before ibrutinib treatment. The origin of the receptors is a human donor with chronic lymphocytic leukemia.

CDR3 sequence reads: CASSLYNYGYTF. CDR3 in DNA: TGTGCCAGCAGTTTATACAACTATGGCTACACCTTC. The J gene is TRBJ1-2, the V gene TRBV27; no clear D. Germline-derived CDR1 and CDR2 are MNHEY and SMNVEV (reference sequence). The CDR3 contains 12 residues. Trimming shortened V by 1 base and J by 2 bases, and 2 bases separated the two germline ends.

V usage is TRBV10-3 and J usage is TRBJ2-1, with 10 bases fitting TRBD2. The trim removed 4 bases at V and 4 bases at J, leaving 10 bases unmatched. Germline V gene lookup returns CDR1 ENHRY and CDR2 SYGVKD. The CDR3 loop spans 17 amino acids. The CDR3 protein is CAISARDLAGEYNEQFF. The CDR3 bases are TGTGCCATCAGTGCCCGCGATCTAGCGGGAGAATACAATGAGCAGTTCTTC.

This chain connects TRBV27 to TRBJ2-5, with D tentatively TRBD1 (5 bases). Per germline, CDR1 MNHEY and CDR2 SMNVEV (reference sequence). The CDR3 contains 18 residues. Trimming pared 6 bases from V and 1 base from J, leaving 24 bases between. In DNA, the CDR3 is TGTGCCAGCAGCCGTAGGGGTGACAGCTCAAGACTCCAAGAGACCCAGTACTTC. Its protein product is CASSRRGDSSRLQETQYF.

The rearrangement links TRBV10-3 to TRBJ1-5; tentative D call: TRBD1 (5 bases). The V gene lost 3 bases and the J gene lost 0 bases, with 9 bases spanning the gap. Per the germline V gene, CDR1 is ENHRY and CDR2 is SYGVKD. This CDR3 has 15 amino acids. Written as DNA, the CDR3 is TGTGCCATCAGTGACCAGGGATTTAGCAATCAGCCCCAGCATTTT. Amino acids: CAISDQGFSNQPQHF.

The CDR3 bases are TGTGCCAGCAGGGATACAAACGGGGGGCAAGAGACCCAGTACTTC. The encoded protein is CASRDTNGGQETQYF. V usage is TRBV6-6 and J usage is TRBJ2-5, with TRBD2 matching 7 bases. Germline lookup yields CDR1 MNHNY and CDR2 SVGAGI (reference sequence). This CDR3 spans 15 amino acids. Trimming cost V 6 bases and J 2 bases; bases outside gene matches: 9.

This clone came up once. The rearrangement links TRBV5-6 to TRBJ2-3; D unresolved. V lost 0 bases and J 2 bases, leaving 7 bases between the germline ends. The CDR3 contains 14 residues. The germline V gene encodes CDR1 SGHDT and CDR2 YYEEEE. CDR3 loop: CASSLGLNTDTQYF. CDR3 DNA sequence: TGTGCCAGCAGCTTGGGGCTGAACACAGATACGCAGTATTTT.

In DNA, the CDR3 is TGCGCCAGCAGCTTCAACAGGGGTCACACTGAAGCTTTCTTT. Encoded protein: CASSFNRGHTEAFF. V is TRBV5-1 and J is TRBJ1-1, with TRBD1 matching 7 bases. J was trimmed by 3 bases and V by 2 bases; bases with no gene match: 4. The CDR3 runs to 14 residues. The germline CDR1 and CDR2 sequences are SGHRS and YFSETQ.

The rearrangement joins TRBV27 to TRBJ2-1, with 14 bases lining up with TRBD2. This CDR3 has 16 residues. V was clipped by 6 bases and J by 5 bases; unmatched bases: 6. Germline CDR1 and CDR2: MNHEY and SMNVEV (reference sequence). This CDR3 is CASRRTSGGKDNEQFF. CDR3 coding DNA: TGTGCCAGCAGAAGGACTAGCGGGGGGAAGGACAATGAGCAGTTCTTC.

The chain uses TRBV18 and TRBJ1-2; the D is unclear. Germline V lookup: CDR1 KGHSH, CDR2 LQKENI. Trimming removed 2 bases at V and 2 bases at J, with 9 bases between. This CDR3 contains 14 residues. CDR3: CASSPNPINYGYTF. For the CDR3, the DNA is TGTGCCAGCTCACCAAACCCTATCAACTATGGCTACACCTTC.

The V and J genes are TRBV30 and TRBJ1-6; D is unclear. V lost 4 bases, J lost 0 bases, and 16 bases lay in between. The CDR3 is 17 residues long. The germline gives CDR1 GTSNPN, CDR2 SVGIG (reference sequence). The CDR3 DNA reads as TGTGCCTGGACACCTCCTCTTACGAGCTCCTATAATTCACCCCTCCACTTT. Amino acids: CAWTPPLTSSYNSPLHF.

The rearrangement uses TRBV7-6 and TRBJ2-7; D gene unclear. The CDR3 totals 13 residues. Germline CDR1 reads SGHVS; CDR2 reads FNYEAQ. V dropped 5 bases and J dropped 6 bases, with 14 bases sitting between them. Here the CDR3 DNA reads TGTGCCAGCAGCCCGGGCGGAGCAAGCGAGCAGTACTTC. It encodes CASSPGGASEQYF.

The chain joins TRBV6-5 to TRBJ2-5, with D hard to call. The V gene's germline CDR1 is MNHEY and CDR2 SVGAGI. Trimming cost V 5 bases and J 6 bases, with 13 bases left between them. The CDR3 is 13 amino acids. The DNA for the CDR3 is TGTGCCAGCAGTCCGGACCCGAGGAAGACCCAGTACTTC. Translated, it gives CASSPDPRKTQYF.

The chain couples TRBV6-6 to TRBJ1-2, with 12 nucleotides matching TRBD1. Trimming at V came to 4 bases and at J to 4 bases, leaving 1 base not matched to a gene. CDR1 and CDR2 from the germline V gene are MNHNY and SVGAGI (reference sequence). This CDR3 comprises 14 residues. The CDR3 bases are TGTGCCAGCAGTTTGGGACAGGGGGCCTATGGCTACACCTTC. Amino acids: CASSLGQGAYGYTF.

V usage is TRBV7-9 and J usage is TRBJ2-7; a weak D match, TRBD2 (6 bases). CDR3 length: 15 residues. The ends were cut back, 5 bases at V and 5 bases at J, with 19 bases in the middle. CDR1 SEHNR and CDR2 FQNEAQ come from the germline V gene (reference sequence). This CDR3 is CASSQRELAWHEQYF. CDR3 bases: TGTGCCAGCAGCCAAAGGGAACTAGCTTGGCACGAGCAGTACTTC. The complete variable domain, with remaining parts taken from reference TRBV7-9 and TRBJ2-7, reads DTGVSQNPRHKITKRGQNVTFRCDPISEHNRLYWYRQTLGQGPEFLTYFQNEAQLEKSRLLSDRFSAERPKGSFSTLEIQRTEQGDSAMYLCASSQRELAWHEQYFGPGTRLTVT.

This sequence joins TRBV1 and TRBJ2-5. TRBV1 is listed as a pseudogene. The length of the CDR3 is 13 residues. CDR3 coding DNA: TGCACCAGCAGCCAAGGAGGGGGGGAGACCCAGTACTTC. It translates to CTSSQGGGETQYF.

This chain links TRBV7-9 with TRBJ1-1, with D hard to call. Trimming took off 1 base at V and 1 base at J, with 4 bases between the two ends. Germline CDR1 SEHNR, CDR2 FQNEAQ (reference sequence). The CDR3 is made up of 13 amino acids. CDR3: CASSLEGNTEAFF. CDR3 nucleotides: TGTGCCAGCAGCTTAGAGGGGAACACTGAAGCTTTCTTT.

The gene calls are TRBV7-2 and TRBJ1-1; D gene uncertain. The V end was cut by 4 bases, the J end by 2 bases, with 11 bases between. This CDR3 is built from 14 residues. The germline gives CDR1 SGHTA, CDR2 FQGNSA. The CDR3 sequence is CASSSRAPNTEAFF. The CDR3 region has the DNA TGTGCCAGCAGCTCCCGGGCACCCAACACTGAAGCTTTCTTT. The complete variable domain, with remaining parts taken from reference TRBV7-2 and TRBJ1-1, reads GAGVSQSPSNKVTEKGKDVELRCDPISGHTALYWYRQSLGQGLEFLIYFQGNSAPDKSGLPSDRFSAERTGGSVSTLTIQRTQQEDSAVYLCASSSRAPNTEAFFGQGTRLTVV.

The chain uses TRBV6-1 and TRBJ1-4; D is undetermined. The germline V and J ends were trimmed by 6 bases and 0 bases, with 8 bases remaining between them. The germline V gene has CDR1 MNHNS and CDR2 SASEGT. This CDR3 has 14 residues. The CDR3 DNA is TGTGCCAGCAGACGGAGTGCAACTAATGAAAAACTGTTTTTT. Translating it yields CASRRSATNEKLFF.

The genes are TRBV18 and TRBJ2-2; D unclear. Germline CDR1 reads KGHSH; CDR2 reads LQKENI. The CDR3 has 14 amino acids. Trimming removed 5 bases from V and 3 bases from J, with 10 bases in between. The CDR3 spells CASSEDLYTGELFF. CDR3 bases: TGTGCCAGCTCAGAGGACCTCTACACCGGGGAGCTGTTTTTT. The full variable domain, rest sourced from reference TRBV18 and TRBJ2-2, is NAGVMQNPRHLVRRRGQEARLRCSPMKGHSHVYWYRQLPEEGLKFMVYLQKENIIDESGMPKERFSAEFPKEGPSILRIQQVVRGDSAAYFCASSEDLYTGELFFGEGSRLTVL.

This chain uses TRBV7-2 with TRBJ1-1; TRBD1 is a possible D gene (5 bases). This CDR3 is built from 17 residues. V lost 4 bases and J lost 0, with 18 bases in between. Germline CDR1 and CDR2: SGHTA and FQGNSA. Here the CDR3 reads CASSSWGPGHLNTEAFF. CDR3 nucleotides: TGTGCCAGCAGCTCGTGGGGCCCTGGACACCTGAACACTGAAGCTTTCTTT.

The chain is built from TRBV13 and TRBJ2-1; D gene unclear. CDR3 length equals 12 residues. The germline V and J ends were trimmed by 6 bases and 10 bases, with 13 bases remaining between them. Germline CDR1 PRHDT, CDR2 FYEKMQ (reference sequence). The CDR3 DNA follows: TGTGCCAGCAGTCTATCGTCCCGCGAGCAGTTCTTC. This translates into CASSLSSREQFF.

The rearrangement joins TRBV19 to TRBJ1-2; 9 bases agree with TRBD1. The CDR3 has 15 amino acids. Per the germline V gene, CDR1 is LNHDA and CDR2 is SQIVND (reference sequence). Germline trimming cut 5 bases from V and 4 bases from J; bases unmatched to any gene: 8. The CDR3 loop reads CASSPRQGVGYGYTF. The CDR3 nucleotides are TGTGCCAGTAGTCCACGACAGGGGGTCGGCTATGGCTACACCTTC.

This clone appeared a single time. This CDR3 reads CASSLDVPDNEQFF. CDR3 sequence (DNA): TGTGCCAGCAGCTTAGATGTTCCGGACAATGAGCAGTTCTTC. The genes are TRBV11-2 and TRBJ2-1; D not resolved. The V end was cut by 0 bases, the J end by 5 bases, with 8 bases between. CDR3 size: 14 residues. CDR1 and CDR2 from the germline V gene are SGHAT and FQNNGV.